The 27 T cell receptor beta chains given below trace back to one sample, sequenced in a study of CD8+ T cells in alopecia areata. Isolated RNA was reverse transcribed into cDNA used as the sequencing template. Assay: immunoSEQ multiplex PCR; the TCRdb copy retains only in-frame clones and omits some. Seen here are 75,000 to 85,000 clones, around 65% observed once, and the top ten hold around 24%. Stated treatment: oral pan-JAK inhibitor, 5-10 mg twice daily. The sequencing used CD8+ T cells sorted from blood, collected at week 24, from a patient treated with tofacitinib. These receptors were obtained from a human donor with alopecia areata.

This clone is categorized as medium-sized. The CDR3, as DNA: TGTGCCAGTAGTATTCCGGCCAATGAGCAGTTCTTC. It translates to CASSIPANEQFF. The rearrangement joins TRBV19 to TRBJ2-1; D gene ambiguous. V dropped 3 bases and J dropped 6 bases, with 6 bases sitting between them. This CDR3 region has 12 residues. Germline assignment: CDR1 LNHDA and CDR2 SQIVND (reference sequence).

The chain has TRBV7-3 and TRBJ2-5; 9 nucleotides align to TRBD2. Trimming cost V 2 bases and J 5 bases; bases outside gene matches: 6. CDR1 is SGHTA, CDR2 FQGTGA, per germline. This CDR3 spans 15 amino acids. For the CDR3, the DNA is TGTGCCAGCAGCTTAGGGACTAGCAGGTTGGAGACCCAGTACTTC. Its protein product is CASSLGTSRLETQYF.

This clone ranks as medium-sized (0.01 to 0.1%). The chain combines TRBV10-3 with TRBJ2-7; 9 bases are shared with TRBD2. Germline CDR1 and CDR2: ENHRY and SYGVKD. V trimming: 8 bases; J trimming: 5 bases; junction bases outside the gene matches: 16. The CDR3 has 16 residues. CDR3 DNA: TGTGCCATCTCGGGTTTAGCGGGAGAGGGAGTCCACGAGCAGTACTTC. Amino acids: CAISGLAGEGVHEQYF.

This clone has just a few counts. J is TRBJ2-7 and V is TRBV2, with 8 bases identical to TRBD2. With 5 bases clipped from V and 4 bases from J, the junction kept 4 bases outside the gene matches. The CDR3 runs to 13 residues. Germline V gene lookup returns CDR1 SNHLY and CDR2 FYNNEI. The CDR3 loop is CASSYSGGYEQYF. The CDR3 DNA is TGTGCCAGCAGTTACTCGGGAGGGTACGAGCAGTACTTC.

The chain links TRBV7-9 to TRBJ1-2; 9 bases agree with TRBD1. This CDR3 comprises 18 residues. Germline loops: CDR1 SEHNR, CDR2 FQNEAQ (reference sequence). V trimming: 3 bases; J trimming: 6 bases; junction bases outside the gene matches: 17. The CDR3 DNA reads TGTGCCAGCAGCTTTCCTAGACCCCTCGGCGGGACAGGGAATGGCTACACCTTC. It translates to CASSFPRPLGGTGNGYTF.

This clone was counted between two and nine times. The chain recombines TRBV19 with TRBJ2-6; D is perhaps TRBD1 (6 bases). The CDR3 sequence is 18 residues long. CDR1 is LNHDA, CDR2 SQIVND, per germline (reference sequence). V lost 1 base and J 1 base, leaving 14 bases between the germline ends. CDR3 amino acids: CASSIGPHRDSGANVLTF. CDR3 bases: TGTGCCAGTAGTATAGGCCCCCACAGGGATTCTGGGGCCAACGTCCTGACTTTC.

The V gene is TRBV27, the J gene TRBJ1-2; unclear D gene. This CDR3 comprises 16 residues. The V end lost 0 bases, the J end lost 4 bases, and 15 bases lay between the germline ends. CDR1 is MNHEY, CDR2 SMNVEV, per germline (reference sequence). CDR3 nucleotides: TGTGCCAGCAGTTTATCGAGTTTCGGCAGATTCTATGGCTACACCTTC. Its translation: CASSLSSFGRFYGYTF.

The chain is built from TRBV27 and TRBJ1-2; D not certain. The V gene lost 2 bases and the J gene lost 8 bases, with 12 bases spanning the gap. Per the germline V gene, CDR1 is MNHEY and CDR2 is SMNVEV (reference sequence). The CDR3 is made up of 13 amino acids. The CDR3 coding sequence is TGTGCCAGCAGTTTAATCCAAGGTTGGGGCTACACCTTC. It encodes CASSLIQGWGYTF.

The rearrangement joins TRBV28 to TRBJ2-7; TRBD1 matches 11 bases. The germline CDR1 and CDR2 sequences are MDHEN and SYDVKM. The length of the CDR3 is 15 residues. V dropped 7 bases and J dropped 6; count of bases not matched to a gene: 11. The DNA for the CDR3 is TGTGCCAGCACCTGGTGGACAGGGGGCGTCTCCGAGCAGTACTTC. Translation: CASTWWTGGVSEQYF.

The chain links TRBV29-1 to TRBJ2-1; no clear D. Germline CDR1 reads SQVTM; CDR2 reads ANQGSEA. The CDR3 spans 14 residues. Trimming cost V 3 bases and J 5 bases, with 14 bases left between them. CDR3 coding DNA: TGCAGCGTTGATTTCTCGAGCGCCCACAATGAGCAGTTCTTC. Translating it yields CSVDFSSAHNEQFF.

This clone was counted only a few times. The V and J genes are TRBV19 and TRBJ1-5; D uncertain. With 6 bases removed from V and 0 bases from J, the gap between germline ends came to 12 bases. CDR3 size: 15 residues. Germline V gene data show CDR1 as LNHDA and CDR2 as SQIVND (reference sequence). The CDR3 here is CASSPAGYSNQPQHF. DNA for the CDR3: TGTGCCAGTAGCCCGGCGGGTTATAGCAATCAGCCCCAGCATTTT.

This clone was seen only a few times. The V call is TRBV13, the J call TRBJ1-2, with 8 positions matching TRBD1. Germline loops: CDR1 PRHDT, CDR2 FYEKMQ (reference sequence). V lost 5 bases to trimming and J lost 0 bases; unmatched junction nucleotides: 11. CDR3 length equals 17 residues. CDR3 region: CASSRTGKRGANYGYTF. The DNA of the CDR3 is TGTGCCAGCAGCAGGACAGGGAAGAGAGGAGCTAACTATGGCTACACCTTC.

The CDR3 here is CASSLAAALSGEDTGELFF. The CDR3 bases are TGCGCCAGCAGCTTGGCCGCAGCATTATCGGGGGAGGACACCGGGGAGCTGTTTTTT. This chain uses TRBV5-1 with TRBJ2-2; D is possibly TRBD2 (6 bases). The V end was cut by 0 bases, the J end by 3 bases, with 21 bases between. This CDR3 contains 19 residues. Germline CDR1 and CDR2: SGHRS and YFSETQ.

The genes are TRBV19 and TRBJ2-1, with 7 nucleotides matching TRBD2. The V and J ends lost 1 base and 3 bases, in that order; junction bases with no gene match: 3. The germline gives CDR1 LNHDA, CDR2 SQIVND (reference sequence). This CDR3 is built from 15 residues. CDR3 sequence reads: CASSIGSSGYNEQFF. CDR3 DNA: TGTGCCAGTAGTATAGGATCTAGCGGCTACAATGAGCAGTTCTTC.

The CDR3 DNA reads as TGTGCCAGCAGCCCTCAATGGGGGCTACAGGGACCCTCGAACACTGAAGCTTTCTTT. Its protein is CASSPQWGLQGPSNTEAFF. The gene calls are TRBV21-1 and TRBJ1-1; TRBD1, the table's D call, lacks a check against the DNA. TRBV21-1 is flagged as a pseudogene. The CDR3 has 19 residues.

The chain employs TRBV29-1 and TRBJ2-7, with 10 nucleotides matching TRBD1. J lost 4 bases, V lost 6 bases, and 6 bases had no gene match. The germline gives CDR1 SQVTM, CDR2 ANQGSEA. The CDR3 contains 13 residues. The CDR3 protein is CSVLGQGVYEQYF. CDR3 sequence (DNA): TGCAGCGTGTTAGGACAGGGGGTGTACGAGCAGTACTTC.

The J gene is TRBJ1-2, the V gene TRBV4-3, with D possibly TRBD1 on 5 matching bases. From germline, CDR1 is LGHNA and CDR2 YSLEER. Trimming cost V 2 bases and J 4 bases, with 14 bases left between them. This CDR3 has 15 residues. CDR3 bases: TGCGCCAGCAGCCAATTGCCTGGGGCTGCCTATGGCTACACCTTC. Its translation: CASSQLPGAAYGYTF.

This clone was recorded once. The V and J genes are TRBV6-6 and TRBJ1-1, with 8 bases aligning to TRBD1. Germline V gives CDR1 MNHNY, CDR2 SVGAGI (reference sequence). The length of the CDR3 is 12 residues. The V and J ends lost 7 bases and 5 bases, in that order; junction bases with no gene match: 3. The DNA of the CDR3 is TGTGCCAGCAATACAGGGGGGACTGAAGCTTTCTTT. This encodes CASNTGGTEAFF.

The V and J genes are TRBV27 and TRBJ1-2, with 7 bases lining up with TRBD1. This CDR3 contains 13 residues. In germline, CDR1 is MNHEY, CDR2 SMNVEV (reference sequence). Trimming cost V 6 bases and J 4 bases; bases outside gene matches: 5. The CDR3 protein is CASSQGGLYGYTF. CDR3 DNA sequence: TGTGCCAGCAGCCAGGGGGGGCTCTATGGCTACACCTTC.

V is TRBV29-1 and J is TRBJ1-2, with no clear D. This CDR3 region has 13 residues. Per germline, CDR1 SQVTM and CDR2 ANQGSEA. Trimming cost V 1 base and J 3 bases, with 9 bases left between them. CDR3 sequence: CSVEGKPHYGYTF. The CDR3 DNA follows: TGCAGCGTTGAAGGGAAGCCCCACTATGGCTACACCTTC.

V gene TRBV7-9 combines with J gene TRBJ2-7, with TRBD2 matching 9 bases. CDR3 size: 14 residues. Trimming took 4 bases from V and 3 from J; bases not matched to a gene: 4. Germline CDR1 reads SEHNR; CDR2 reads FQNEAQ (reference sequence). The CDR3 bases are TGTGCCAGCAGCTCCGGGACTAGCAGCTACGAGCAGTACTTC. This encodes CASSSGTSSYEQYF.

This clone was seen a few times. The chain joins TRBV2 to TRBJ2-1; no clear D gene. This CDR3 is 15 amino acids long. Deletions cut 6 bases from V and 4 bases from J, with 16 bases between. Germline lookup yields CDR1 SNHLY and CDR2 FYNNEI. The CDR3 sequence: CASSSGLVPYNEQFF. The CDR3 DNA follows: TGTGCCAGCAGCTCCGGGTTAGTGCCATACAATGAGCAGTTCTTC.

This clone has ten or more counts. The chain carries TRBV6-4 and TRBJ2-1, with 11 bases aligning to TRBD1. CDR1 and CDR2 (germline): MRHNA, SNTAGT. V shed 2 bases, J shed 6 bases, and the junction held 0 bases outside the gene matches. The CDR3 is made up of 14 amino acids. This chain's CDR3 is CASSDGTGGNEQFF. The CDR3 nucleotides read TGTGCCAGCAGTGACGGGACAGGGGGCAATGAGCAGTTCTTC.

The chain employs TRBV7-3 and TRBJ1-1; no definite D call. Trimming stripped 6 bases from V and 3 bases from J, with 11 bases between. CDR3 length equals 13 residues. Germline loops: CDR1 SGHTA, CDR2 FQGTGA. The DNA of the CDR3 is TGTGCCAGCAGACACGCCGGGGACACTGAAGCTTTCTTT. Translating it yields CASRHAGDTEAFF.

This clone was observed a few times. The chain combines TRBV5-1 with TRBJ2-1; D gene uncertain. Per germline, CDR1 SGHRS and CDR2 YFSETQ. The CDR3 sequence is 12 residues long. Trimming stripped 0 bases from V and 7 bases from J, with 5 bases between. The CDR3 coding sequence is TGCGCCAGCAGCTTGGTTCGGAATGAGCAGTTCTTC. It yields the protein CASSLVRNEQFF.

The DNA for the CDR3 is TGTGCCAGCAGCTTAGTCACAGGACCTTCCTACGAGCAGTACTTC. It translates to CASSLVTGPSYEQYF. The rearrangement links TRBV7-9 to TRBJ2-7; perhaps TRBD1 as D (5 bases). CDR3 length: 15 amino acids. In germline, CDR1 is SEHNR, CDR2 FQNEAQ (reference sequence). V shed 1 base and J shed 1 base, with 11 bases lying between them.

The CDR3 DNA sequence: TGTGCCAGCAGCGTATACCCCGGGGAGCTGTTTTTT. Translated: CASSVYPGELFF. The chain joins TRBV9 to TRBJ2-2; no definite D call. Trimming shortened V by 1 base and J by 6 bases, and 4 bases separated the two germline ends. The CDR3 totals 12 residues. Germline assignment: CDR1 SGDLS and CDR2 YYNGEE.